Shown below are 8 T cell receptor beta chains from a single sample sequenced in a study of T-cell reconstitution after alpha-beta-depleted transplantation in children. A library of TCRbeta sequences, prepared with unique molecular identifiers, was generated. A single record per CDR3 protein comes from TCRdb applying MiXCR to the PCR reads. The top ten clones hold around 38% of a sample with some 350,000 distinct CDR3 sequences, around 15% of them seen once. This material consisted of PBMCs, mostly from graft donor cells, taken 360 days after TCRalphabeta/CD19-depleted stem cell transplant. The source of these receptors is a male patient between 2 and 15 years old who had a stem cell transplant for acute lymphoblastic leukemia, so the T cells may come from the graft donor.

The J gene is TRBJ2-5, the V gene TRBV12-3 or TRBV12-4; 8 nucleotides line up with TRBD1. The CDR3 spans 16 residues. J lost 5 bases, V lost 3 bases, and 11 bases had no gene match. The CDR3 protein is CASSLAGQGWSETQYF. Written as DNA, the CDR3 is TGTGCCAGCAGTTTGGCTGGACAGGGATGGTCCGAGACCCAGTACTTC.

This clonotype appeared many times. This chain uses TRBV4-1 with TRBJ2-1; 11 nucleotides align to TRBD2. V lost 5 bases, J lost 5 bases, and 11 bases stayed unmatched. In germline, CDR1 is MGHRA, CDR2 YSYEKL. The CDR3 spans 17 residues. The CDR3 region has the DNA TGCGCCAGCAGCAGGCTAGCGGGAGGCGCTTCGGACAATGAGCAGTTCTTC. Its translation: CASSRLAGGASDNEQFF.

This chain links TRBV7-3 with TRBJ2-1; 9 bases fit TRBD2. This CDR3 region has 15 residues. Germline V gives CDR1 SGHTA, CDR2 FQGTGA. Trimming took 5 bases from V and 7 from J; bases not matched to a gene: 9. The CDR3 DNA reads TGTGCCAGCAGCGCCGCGGGGGGGGAGTATAATGAGCAGTTCTTC. Translated: CASSAAGGEYNEQFF.

CDR3 region: CASSLFGGLDEQFF. For the CDR3, the DNA is TGTGCCAGCAGCTTATTCGGGGGATTGGATGAGCAGTTCTTC. This sequence joins TRBV7-6 and TRBJ2-1, with a tentative D call TRBD2 (6 bases). Looked up from germline, CDR1 is SGHVS and CDR2 is FNYEAQ. The CDR3 loop spans 14 amino acids. V was shortened by 2 bases and J by 8 bases, with 13 bases between the two germline ends.

The chain carries TRBV4-2 and TRBJ2-3; 7 bases line up with TRBD2. V lost 3 bases to trimming and J lost 0 bases; unmatched junction nucleotides: 9. The germline V gene has CDR1 LGHNA and CDR2 YNFKEQ. This CDR3 is built from 17 residues. CDR3 sequence (DNA): TGTGCCAGCAGCCAGTCTCGGGCTAGCGGAAGCACAGATACGCAGTATTTT. It translates to CASSQSRASGSTDTQYF.

The J gene is TRBJ2-7, the V gene TRBV10-3; D ambiguous. Trimming removed 6 bases at V and 3 bases at J, with 9 bases between. This CDR3 is built from 12 residues. From germline, CDR1 is ENHRY and CDR2 SYGVKD. This CDR3 reads CAIRDPLYEQYF. The DNA of the CDR3 is TGTGCCATCAGGGACCCTCTCTACGAGCAGTACTTC.

This clonotype has only a few counts. The V and J genes are TRBV5-1 and TRBJ1-1; D is ambiguous. The V gene's germline CDR1 is SGHRS and CDR2 YFSETQ. The CDR3 contains 15 residues. V was clipped by 0 bases and J by 0 bases, with 9 bases between them. CDR3 in amino acids: CASSLEVEMNTEAFF. In DNA, the CDR3 is TGCGCCAGCAGCTTGGAGGTCGAAATGAACACTGAAGCTTTCTTT.

This clonotype was counted ten times or more. The rearrangement uses TRBV29-1 and TRBJ2-7, with D possibly matching TRBD2 (6 bases). This CDR3 comprises 13 residues. Germline V gene sequence: CDR1 SQVTM, CDR2 ANQGSEA. Between the trimmed V and J ends, which lost 3 bases and 7 bases, there was a span of 16 bases. The CDR3 DNA follows: TGCAGCGTTGAGAAAGCGGGTCCGGGGGAGCAGTACTTC. It codes for CSVEKAGPGEQYF.